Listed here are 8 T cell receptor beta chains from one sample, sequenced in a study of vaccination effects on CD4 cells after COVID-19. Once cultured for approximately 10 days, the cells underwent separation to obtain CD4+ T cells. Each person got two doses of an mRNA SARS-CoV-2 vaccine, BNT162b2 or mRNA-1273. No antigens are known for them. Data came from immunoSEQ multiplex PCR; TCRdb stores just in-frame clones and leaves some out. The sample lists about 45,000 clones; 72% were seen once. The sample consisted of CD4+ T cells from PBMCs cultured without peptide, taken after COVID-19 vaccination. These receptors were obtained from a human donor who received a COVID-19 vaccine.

In DNA, the CDR3 is TGTGCCAGCAGCAAAGTCTCCATATTCCGGGACAGGGTTCCTGGCGGCTACACCTTC. Amino acid sequence: CASSKVSIFRDRVPGGYTF. This chain uses TRBV21-1 with TRBJ1-2; the D call in the table, TRBD1, was not verified against the DNA. TRBV21-1 represents a pseudogene. This CDR3 has 19 residues.

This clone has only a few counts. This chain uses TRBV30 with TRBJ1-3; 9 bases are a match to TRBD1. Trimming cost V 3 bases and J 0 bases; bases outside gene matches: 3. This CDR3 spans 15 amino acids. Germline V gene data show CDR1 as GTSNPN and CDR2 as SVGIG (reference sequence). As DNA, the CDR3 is TGTGCCTGGAGAGGGACAGGGAGCTCTGGAAACACCATATATTTT. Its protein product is CAWRGTGSSGNTIYF.

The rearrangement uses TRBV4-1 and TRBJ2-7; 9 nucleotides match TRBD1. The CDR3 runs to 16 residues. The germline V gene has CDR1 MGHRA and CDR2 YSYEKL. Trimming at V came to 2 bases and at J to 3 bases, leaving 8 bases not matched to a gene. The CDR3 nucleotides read TGCGCCAGCAGCCAAAGTCCGGGACAGGGTTTCTACGAGCAGTACTTC. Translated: CASSQSPGQGFYEQYF.

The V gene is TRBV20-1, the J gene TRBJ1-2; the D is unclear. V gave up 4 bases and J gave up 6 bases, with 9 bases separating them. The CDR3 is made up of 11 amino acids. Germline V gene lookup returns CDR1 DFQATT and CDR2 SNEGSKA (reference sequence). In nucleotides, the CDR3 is TGCAGTGCTACCGAGGGCAATGGCTACACCTTC. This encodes CSATEGNGYTF.

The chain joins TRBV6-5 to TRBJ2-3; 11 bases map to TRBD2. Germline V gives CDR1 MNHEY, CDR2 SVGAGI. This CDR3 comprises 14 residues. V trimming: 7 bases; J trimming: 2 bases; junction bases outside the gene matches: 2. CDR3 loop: CASKLAGATDTQYF. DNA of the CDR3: TGTGCCAGCAAACTAGCGGGAGCCACAGATACGCAGTATTTT.

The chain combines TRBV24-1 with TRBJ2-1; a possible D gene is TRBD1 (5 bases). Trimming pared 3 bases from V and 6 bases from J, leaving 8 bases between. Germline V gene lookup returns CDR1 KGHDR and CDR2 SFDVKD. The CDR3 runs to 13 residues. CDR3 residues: CATSDGAGNEQFF. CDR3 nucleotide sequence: TGTGCCACCAGTGATGGGGCAGGCAATGAGCAGTTCTTC.

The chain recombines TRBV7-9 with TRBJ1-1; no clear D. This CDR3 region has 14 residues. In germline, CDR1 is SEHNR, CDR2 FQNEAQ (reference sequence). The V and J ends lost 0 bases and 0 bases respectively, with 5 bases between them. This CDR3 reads CASSLAVLNTEAFF. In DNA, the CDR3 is TGTGCCAGCAGCTTAGCGGTGTTGAACACTGAAGCTTTCTTT.

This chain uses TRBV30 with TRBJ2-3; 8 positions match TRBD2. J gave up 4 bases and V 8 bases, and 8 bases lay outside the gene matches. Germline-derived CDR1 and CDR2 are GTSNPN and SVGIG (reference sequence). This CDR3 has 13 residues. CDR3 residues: CAAQRGRPDTQYF. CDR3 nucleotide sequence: TGTGCCGCCCAGCGGGGGCGGCCAGATACGCAGTATTTT.